Listed here are 19 T cell receptor beta chains from one sample, sequenced in a study of blood T cell repertoires in COVID-19. The protocol was immunoSEQ multiplex PCR, while the TCRdb copy is restricted to in-frame clones and leaves out a portion. In the table there are about 55,000 clones, roughly 80% of which are singletons. The sample comprised peripheral blood. Receptors were obtained from a human donor in a cohort sampled during active or convalescent COVID-19.

Written as DNA, the CDR3 is TGTGCCAGCAGCTTAGTGTCAGGGGGCTATGGCTACACCTTC. It translates to CASSLVSGGYGYTF. This chain connects TRBV7-2 to TRBJ1-2, with 7 bases matching TRBD1. The CDR3 extends over 14 amino acids. J lost 4 bases, V lost 1 base, and 3 bases had no gene match. Per germline, CDR1 SGHTA and CDR2 FQGNSA. The variable domain in full, completed from reference TRBV7-2 and TRBJ1-2, reads GAGVSQSPSNKVTEKGKDVELRCDPISGHTALYWYRQSLGQGLEFLIYFQGNSAPDKSGLPSDRFSAERTGGSVSTLTIQRTQQEDSAVYLCASSLVSGGYGYTFGSGTRLTVV.

This clone has a handful of counts. V gene TRBV7-8 combines with J gene TRBJ2-7; 8 bases map to TRBD1. V was clipped by 3 bases and J by 4 bases; unmatched bases: 8. The V gene's germline CDR1 is SGHVS and CDR2 FQNEAQ. The CDR3 is 15 residues long. The CDR3 is CASSFTDRGLYEQYF. The CDR3 region has the DNA TGTGCCAGCAGCTTCACCGACAGGGGCCTATACGAGCAGTACTTC.

CDR3 sequence reads: CASSSPSGTGGTEAFF. The CDR3 nucleotides are TGTGCCAGCAGTTCCCCCTCCGGGACAGGGGGTACTGAAGCTTTCTTT. The gene calls are TRBV6-5 and TRBJ1-1; 11 positions match TRBD1. Germline assignment: CDR1 MNHEY and CDR2 SVGAGI. V lost 4 bases, J lost 5 bases, and 9 bases stayed unmatched. This CDR3 contains 16 residues.

The CDR3 region is CASSETGGPQETQYF. The CDR3 DNA follows: TGTGCCAGCAGTGAAACGGGGGGGCCCCAAGAGACCCAGTACTTC. The chain links TRBV25-1 to TRBJ2-5; 8 positions match TRBD2. CDR1 MGHDK and CDR2 SYGVNS come from the germline V gene. The trim removed 2 bases at V and 1 base at J, leaving 3 bases unmatched. This CDR3 is built from 15 residues.

The chain links TRBV28 to TRBJ1-2; D is ambiguous. The CDR3 is made up of 13 amino acids. CDR1 is MDHEN and CDR2 is SYDVKM in the germline V gene. Trimming shortened V by 1 base and J by 5 bases, and 8 bases separated the two germline ends. CDR3 coding DNA: TGTGCCAGCAGTTTATCTCCAGCGTATGGCTACACCTTC. This translates into CASSLSPAYGYTF.

This clone has more than one count but fewer than ten. The rearrangement links TRBV7-2 to TRBJ1-5; possibly TRBD1 for D (5 bases). With 5 bases removed from V and 2 bases from J, the gap between germline ends came to 22 bases. The CDR3 covers 18 residues. Germline V gene lookup returns CDR1 SGHTA and CDR2 FQGNSA. CDR3 sequence: CASSTGTSVNSGNQPQHF. CDR3 coding DNA: TGTGCCAGCAGCACCGGGACTTCCGTAAATTCAGGCAATCAGCCCCAGCATTTT.

The gene calls are TRBV11-2 and TRBJ1-3; D call uncertain. The CDR3 has 13 residues. With 4 bases removed from V and 5 bases from J, the gap between germline ends came to 9 bases. Looked up from germline, CDR1 is SGHAT and CDR2 is FQNNGV. The CDR3 loop reads CASSSGLRNTIYF. The CDR3 DNA sequence: TGTGCCAGCAGCTCCGGGTTAAGAAACACCATATATTTT. Full variable domain (rest looked up from reference TRBV11-2 and TRBJ1-3): EAGVAQSPRYKIIEKRQSVAFWCNPISGHATLYWYQQILGQGPKLLIQFQNNGVVDDSQLPKDRFSAERLKGVDSTLKIQPAKLEDSAVYLCASSSGLRNTIYFGEGSWLTVV.

This chain links TRBV3-1 (or the pseudogene TRBV3-2) with TRBJ1-6; maybe TRBD1 (5 bases). Germline assignment: CDR1 LGHDT and CDR2 YNNKEL (reference sequence). V was cut by 4 bases and J by 7 bases, with 14 bases left in between. The CDR3 covers 15 residues. The CDR3 sequence is CASSPQGYGNSPLHF. CDR3 DNA: TGTGCCAGCAGCCCCCAGGGTTATGGGAATTCACCCCTCCACTTT.

This chain uses TRBV7-2 with TRBJ2-5; unclear D gene. Germline values: CDR1 SGHTA, CDR2 FQGNSA. With 5 bases removed from V and 3 bases from J, the gap between germline ends came to 10 bases. The CDR3 totals 13 residues. CDR3 nucleotide sequence: TGTGCCAGCAGCCCCCGACGGGAAGAGACCCAGTACTTC. Translating it yields CASSPRREETQYF.

V and J are TRBV18 and TRBJ2-1; 9 nucleotides agree with TRBD2. J gave up 5 bases and V 4 bases, and 9 bases lay outside the gene matches. CDR1 is KGHSH, CDR2 LQKENI, per germline. The CDR3 has 16 amino acids. The CDR3, as DNA: TGTGCCAGCTCACAGGGACTAGCTCGGGGGCACAATGAGCAGTTCTTC. As protein: CASSQGLARGHNEQFF.

The J gene is TRBJ1-2, the V gene TRBV6-5, with 12 bases aligning to TRBD1. The CDR3 consists of 12 residues. Losses at the gene ends were 11 bases for V and 6 bases for J; bases not matched to a gene: 4. CDR1 and CDR2 (germline): MNHEY, SVGAGI. For the CDR3, the DNA is TGTGCCTCCCGGGACAGGGGGCATGGCTACACCTTC. Its translation: CASRDRGHGYTF.

The rearrangement joins TRBV6-5 to TRBJ2-3, with 8 positions matching TRBD1. Germline V gives CDR1 MNHEY, CDR2 SVGAGI. The V and J ends lost 0 bases and 3 bases, in that order; junction bases with no gene match: 2. CDR3 size: 15 residues. DNA of the CDR3: TGTGCCAGCAGTTACTCTCAGGGGGCGACAGATACGCAGTATTTT. Protein: CASSYSQGATDTQYF.

This chain connects TRBV5-1 to TRBJ1-1; D may be TRBD1 (6 bases). Looked up from germline, CDR1 is SGHRS and CDR2 is YFSETQ. Between the trimmed V and J ends, which lost 4 bases and 3 bases, there was a span of 19 bases. This CDR3 spans 16 amino acids. CDR3 loop: CASSLSPGGRDTEAFF. The CDR3 DNA is TGCGCCAGCAGCCTATCTCCCGGGGGGCGGGACACTGAAGCTTTCTTT.

This clone showed up just a few times. This chain joins TRBV2 and TRBJ2-7; 8 bases match TRBD2. Germline loops: CDR1 SNHLY, CDR2 FYNNEI. This CDR3 has 16 amino acids. The junction had 17 bases not matched to a gene; V was cut back by 6 bases and J by 7 bases. Here the CDR3 reads CASSDRTFRGGLEQYF. The CDR3 nucleotides are TGTGCCAGCAGCGACCGCACTTTTCGGGGGGGCCTGGAGCAGTACTTC.

The chain joins TRBV18 to TRBJ1-1; no definite D call. CDR1 is KGHSH, CDR2 LQKENI, per germline. V dropped 3 bases and J dropped 8 bases, with 16 bases sitting between them. The CDR3 contains 14 residues. In DNA, the CDR3 is TGTGCCAGCTCACCTGCGATAGGAGCCGAAGAAGCTTTCTTT. This translates into CASSPAIGAEEAFF. Based on the CDR3 plus reference TRBV18 and TRBJ1-1, the full variable domain is NAGVMQNPRHLVRRRGQEARLRCSPMKGHSHVYWYRQLPEEGLKFMVYLQKENIIDESGMPKERFSAEFPKEGPSILRIQQVVRGDSAAYFCASSPAIGAEEAFFGQGTRLTVV.

Written as DNA, the CDR3 is TGTGCCAGCAGCTTAATCCAGGGGAACACTGAAGCTTTCTTT. Translation: CASSLIQGNTEAFF. The rearrangement links TRBV11-2 to TRBJ1-1, with D maybe TRBD1 (5 bases). This CDR3 contains 14 residues. Germline V gives CDR1 SGHAT, CDR2 FQNNGV. Trimming cost V 2 bases and J 1 base, with 8 bases left between them.

The rearrangement links TRBV2 to TRBJ1-1; TRBD1 is a possible D gene (5 bases). Trimming took 8 bases from V and 2 from J, leaving 12 bases between them. The CDR3 contains 13 residues. Looked up from germline, CDR1 is SNHLY and CDR2 is FYNNEI. The CDR3 sequence: CASGPRANTEAFF. Written as DNA, the CDR3 is TGTGCCAGCGGCCCCAGGGCAAACACTGAAGCTTTCTTT.

The CDR3 bases are TGTGCCAGTAGTATGTCCGGGACATACTTCTCTGGAAACACCATATATTTT. Residues: CASSMSGTYFSGNTIYF. The chain is built from TRBV19 and TRBJ1-3; D is perhaps TRBD1 (6 bases). The CDR3 runs 17 residues. The ends were cut back, 3 bases at V and 0 bases at J, with 15 bases in the middle. CDR1 and CDR2 (germline): LNHDA, SQIVND (reference sequence).

J is TRBJ1-3 and V is TRBV27; TRBD1 might be the D (6 bases). Trimming stripped 5 bases from V and 0 bases from J, with 14 bases between. This CDR3 is 16 amino acids long. CDR1 and CDR2 from the germline V gene are MNHEY and SMNVEV (reference sequence). Written as DNA, the CDR3 is TGTGCCAGCAGTGCCGTAGTCAGGGGCTCTGGAAACACCATATATTTT. This codes for CASSAVVRGSGNTIYF.